Sequencing of this T cell receptor beta chain was carried out in a study of cytomegalovirus exposure and HLA in healthy donors. Across the whole study: Among a few hundred genotyped donors, around 77% fell in the Caucasian-associated ancestry cluster. The study, taken as a whole, reports: TCR beta chains numbering under 200 were designated cytomegalovirus-associated. CMV serostatus was the only recorded immune exposure for donors.

V dropped 3 bases and J dropped 14 bases, with 20 bases sitting between them. The CDR3 consists of 15 residues. Looked up from germline, CDR1 is MNHEY and CDR2 is SMNVEV (reference sequence). PCR employed 60 Vbeta and 13 Jbeta primers. The method was immunoSEQ multiplex PCR; TCRdb's version includes in-frame clones alone and lacks a portion of them. The table shows around 170,000 clones, with 80% occurring only once. Participants comprised healthy donors of bone marrow. Remarks on this clone: No antigen is known for it.

Material: PBMCs. The clonotype comes from a woman in her 30s in good health and CMV-seronegative. This chain connects TRBV27 to TRBJ1-6; TRBD1 might be the D (5 bases). CDR3 sequence: CASSFGTTASEALHF. In DNA form, the CDR3 reads TGTGCCAGCAGTTTTGGAACGACAGCCTCCGAGGCCCTCCACTTT.